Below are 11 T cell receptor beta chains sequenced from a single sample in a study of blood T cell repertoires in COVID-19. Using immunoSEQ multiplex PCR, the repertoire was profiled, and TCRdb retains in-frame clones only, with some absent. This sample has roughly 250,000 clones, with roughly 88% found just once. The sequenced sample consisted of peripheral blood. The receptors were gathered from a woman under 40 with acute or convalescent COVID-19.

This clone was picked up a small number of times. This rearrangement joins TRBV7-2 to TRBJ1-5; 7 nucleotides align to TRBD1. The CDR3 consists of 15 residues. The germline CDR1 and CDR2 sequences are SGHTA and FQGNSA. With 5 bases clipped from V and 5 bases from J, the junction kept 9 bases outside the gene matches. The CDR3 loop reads CASSPQDRPDQPQHF. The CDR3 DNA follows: TGTGCCAGCAGCCCTCAGGACAGGCCGGATCAGCCCCAGCATTTT.

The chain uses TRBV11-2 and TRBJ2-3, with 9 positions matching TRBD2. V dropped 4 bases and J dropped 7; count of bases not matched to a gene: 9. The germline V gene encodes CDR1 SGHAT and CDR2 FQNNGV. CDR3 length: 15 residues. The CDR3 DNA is TGTGCCAGCAGCTCCTGGCTAGCGGGATTGAATACGCAGTATTTT. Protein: CASSSWLAGLNTQYF.

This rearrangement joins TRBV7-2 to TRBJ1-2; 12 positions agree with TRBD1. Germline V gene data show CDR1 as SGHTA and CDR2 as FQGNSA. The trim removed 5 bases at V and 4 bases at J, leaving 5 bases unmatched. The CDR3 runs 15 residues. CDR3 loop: CASSTWDRGLYGYTF. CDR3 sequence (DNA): TGTGCCAGCAGCACCTGGGACAGGGGGCTCTATGGCTACACCTTC.

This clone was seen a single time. CDR3 protein: CASSYSRVAGNTIYF. CDR3 in DNA: TGTGCCAGCAGTTACTCGAGGGTTGCTGGAAACACCATATATTTT. The chain links TRBV6-2 or TRBV6-3 to TRBJ1-3; D unclear. V lost 0 bases and J 2 bases, leaving 8 bases between the germline ends. The CDR3 runs 15 residues. Germline-derived CDR1 and CDR2 are MNHEY and SVGEGT.

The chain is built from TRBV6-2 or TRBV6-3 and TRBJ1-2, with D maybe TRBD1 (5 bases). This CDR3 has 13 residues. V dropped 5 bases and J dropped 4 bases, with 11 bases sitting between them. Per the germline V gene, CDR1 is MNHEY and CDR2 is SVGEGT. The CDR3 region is CASSEDTSYGYTF. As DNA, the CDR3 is TGTGCCAGCAGTGAGGACACCTCCTATGGCTACACCTTC.

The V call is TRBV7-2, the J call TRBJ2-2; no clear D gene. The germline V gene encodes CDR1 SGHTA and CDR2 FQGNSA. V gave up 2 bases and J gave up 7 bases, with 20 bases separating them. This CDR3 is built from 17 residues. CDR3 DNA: TGTGCCAGCAGCTTAATGGGTGCTATACCAGCTAGCGGGGAGCTGTTTTTT. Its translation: CASSLMGAIPASGELFF.

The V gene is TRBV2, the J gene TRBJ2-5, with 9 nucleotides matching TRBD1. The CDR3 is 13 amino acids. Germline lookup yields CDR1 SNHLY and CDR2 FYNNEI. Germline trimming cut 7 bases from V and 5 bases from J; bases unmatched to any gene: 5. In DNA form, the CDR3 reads TGTGCCAGCAACAGGGGGCTAGTGGAGACCCAGTACTTC. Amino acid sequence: CASNRGLVETQYF.

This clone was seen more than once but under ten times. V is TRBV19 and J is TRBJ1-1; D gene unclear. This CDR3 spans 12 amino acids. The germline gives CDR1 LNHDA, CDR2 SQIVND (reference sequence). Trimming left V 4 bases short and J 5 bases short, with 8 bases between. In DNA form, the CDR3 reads TGTGCCAGTAGTAAAAGAGGAACTGAAGCTTTCTTT. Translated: CASSKRGTEAFF. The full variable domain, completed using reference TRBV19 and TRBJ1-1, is DGGITQSPKYLFRKEGQNVTLSCEQNLNHDAMYWYRQDPGQGLRLIYYSQIVNDFQKGDIAEGYSVSREKKESFPLTVTSAQKNPTAFYLCASSKRGTEAFFGQGTRLTVV.

CDR3 DNA: TGCAGCGTGCCCAGGGAACCGGGAGCGCAATACAATGAGCAGTTCTTC. This codes for CSVPREPGAQYNEQFF. The chain is built from TRBV29-1 and TRBJ2-1; TRBD2 might be the D (6 bases). Trimming pared 6 bases from V and 4 bases from J, leaving 22 bases between. The CDR3 is 16 amino acids. Germline loops: CDR1 SQVTM, CDR2 ANQGSEA.

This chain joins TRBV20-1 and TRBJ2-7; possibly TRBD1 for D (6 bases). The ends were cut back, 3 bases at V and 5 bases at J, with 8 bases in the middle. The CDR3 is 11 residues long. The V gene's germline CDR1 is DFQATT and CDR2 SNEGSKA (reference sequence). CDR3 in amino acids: CSASYRDEQYF. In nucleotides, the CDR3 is TGCAGTGCTAGTTACAGGGACGAGCAGTACTTC.

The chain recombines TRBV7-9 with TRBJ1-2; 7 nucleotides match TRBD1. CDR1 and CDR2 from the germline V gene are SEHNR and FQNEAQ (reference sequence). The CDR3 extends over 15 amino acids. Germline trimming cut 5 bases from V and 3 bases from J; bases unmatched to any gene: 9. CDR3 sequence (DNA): TGTGCCAGCAGCGTCGGACAGGTTGGGGACTATGGCTACACCTTC. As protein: CASSVGQVGDYGYTF.